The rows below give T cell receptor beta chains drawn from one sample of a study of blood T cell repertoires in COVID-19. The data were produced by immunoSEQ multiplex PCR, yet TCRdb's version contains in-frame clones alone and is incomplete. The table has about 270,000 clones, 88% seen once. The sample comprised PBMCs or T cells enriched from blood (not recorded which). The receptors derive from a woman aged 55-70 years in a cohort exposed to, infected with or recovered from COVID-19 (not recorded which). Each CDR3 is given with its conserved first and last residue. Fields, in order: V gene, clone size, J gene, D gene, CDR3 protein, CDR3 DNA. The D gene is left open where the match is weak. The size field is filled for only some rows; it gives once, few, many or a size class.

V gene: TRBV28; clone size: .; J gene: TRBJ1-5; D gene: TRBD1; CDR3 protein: CASRKPGQTNQPQHF; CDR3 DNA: TGTGCCAGCAGAAAACCGGGACAGACGAATCAGCCCCAGCATTTT
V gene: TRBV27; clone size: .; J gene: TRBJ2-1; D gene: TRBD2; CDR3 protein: CASRPPWGGGNEQFF; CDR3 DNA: TGTGCCAGCAGGCCGCCGTGGGGCGGGGGTAATGAGCAGTTCTTC
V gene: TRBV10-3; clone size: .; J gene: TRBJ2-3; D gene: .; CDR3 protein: CAISEGGGTDTQYF; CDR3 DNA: TGTGCCATCAGTGAAGGAGGAGGAACAGATACGCAGTATTTT
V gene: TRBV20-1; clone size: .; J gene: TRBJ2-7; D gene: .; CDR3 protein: CSASSEYEQYF; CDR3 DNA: TGCAGTGCTAGTTCAGAATACGAGCAGTACTTC
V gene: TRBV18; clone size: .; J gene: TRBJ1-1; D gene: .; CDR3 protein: CASSHDDGTKAFF; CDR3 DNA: TGTGCCAGCTCCCACGACGACGGGACAAAAGCTTTCTTT
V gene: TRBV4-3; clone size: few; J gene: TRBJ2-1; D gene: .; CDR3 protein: CASSHLATSYNEQFF; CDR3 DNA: TGCGCCAGCAGCCATCTAGCGACCTCCTACAATGAGCAGTTCTTC
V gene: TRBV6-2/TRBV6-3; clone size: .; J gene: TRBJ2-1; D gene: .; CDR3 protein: CASSTLGRSYNEQFF; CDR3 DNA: TGTGCCAGCAGCACACTAGGCCGCTCCTACAATGAGCAGTTCTTC
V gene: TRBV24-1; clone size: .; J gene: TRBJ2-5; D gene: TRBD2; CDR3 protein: CATSGSGLGTQETQYF; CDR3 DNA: TGTGCCACCAGTGGGTCGGGACTAGGAACGCAAGAGACCCAGTACTTC
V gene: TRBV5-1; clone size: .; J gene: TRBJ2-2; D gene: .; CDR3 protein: CASSLVPSDMTGELFF; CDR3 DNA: TGCGCCAGCAGCTTGGTGCCTAGCGATATGACCGGGGAGCTGTTTTTT
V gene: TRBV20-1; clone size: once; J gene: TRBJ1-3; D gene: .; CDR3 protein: CSARERNTIYF; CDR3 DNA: TGCAGTGCCCGAGAACGAAACACCATATATTTT
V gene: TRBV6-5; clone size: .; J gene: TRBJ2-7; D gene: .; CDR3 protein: CASRSSYEQYF; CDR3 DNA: TGTGCCAGCAGGAGCTCCTACGAGCAGTACTTC
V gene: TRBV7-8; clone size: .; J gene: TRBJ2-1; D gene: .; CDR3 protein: CASSPRGEQFF; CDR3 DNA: TGTGCCAGCAGCCCAAGGGGTGAGCAGTTCTTC
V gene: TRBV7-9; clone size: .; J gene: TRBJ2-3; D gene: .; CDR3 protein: CASNLGRNTQYF; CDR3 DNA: TGTGCCAGCAACTTAGGGCGGAATACGCAGTATTTT
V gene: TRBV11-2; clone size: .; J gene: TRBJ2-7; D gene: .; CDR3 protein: CASSLERASYEQYF; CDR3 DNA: TGTGCCAGCAGCTTAGAACGTGCTAGCTACGAGCAGTACTTC
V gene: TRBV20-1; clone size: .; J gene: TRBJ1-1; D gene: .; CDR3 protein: CSAREATEAFF; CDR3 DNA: TGCAGTGCTAGAGAGGCAACAGAAGCTTTCTTT
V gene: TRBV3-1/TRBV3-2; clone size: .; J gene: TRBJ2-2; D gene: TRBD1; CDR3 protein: CASSGTGTNTGELFF; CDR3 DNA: TGTGCCAGCAGCGGGACAGGGACGAACACCGGGGAGCTGTTTTTT
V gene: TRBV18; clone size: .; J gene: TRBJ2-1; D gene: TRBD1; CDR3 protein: CASSPGQVLSSYNEQFF; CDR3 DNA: TGTGCCAGCTCACCAGGACAGGTCCTAAGCTCCTACAATGAGCAGTTCTTC
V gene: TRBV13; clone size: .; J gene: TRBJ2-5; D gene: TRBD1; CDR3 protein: CASSRTGGGETQYF; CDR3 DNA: TGTGCCAGCAGCCGAACAGGGGGTGGAGAGACCCAGTACTTC
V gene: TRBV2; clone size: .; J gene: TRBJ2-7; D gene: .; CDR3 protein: CASKGRHLSYEQYF; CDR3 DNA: TGTGCCAGCAAAGGGAGGCATCTCTCCTACGAGCAGTACTTC
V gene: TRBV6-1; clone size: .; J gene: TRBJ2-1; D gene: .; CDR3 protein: CASSEASADNEQFF; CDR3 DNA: TGTGCCAGCAGTGAAGCAAGCGCGGACAATGAGCAGTTCTTC
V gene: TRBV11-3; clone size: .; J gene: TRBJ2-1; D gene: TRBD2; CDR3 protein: CASSLDGGTFYNEQFF; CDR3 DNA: TGTGCCAGCAGCTTAGACGGGGGGACTTTCTACAATGAGCAGTTCTTC
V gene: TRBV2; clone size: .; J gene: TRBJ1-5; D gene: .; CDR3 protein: CASSGGGNQPQHF; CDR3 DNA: TGTGCCAGCAGTGGCGGGGGCAATCAGCCCCAGCATTTT
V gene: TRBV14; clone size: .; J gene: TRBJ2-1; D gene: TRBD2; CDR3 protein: CASSQGLAGFGNEQFF; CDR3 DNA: TGTGCCAGCAGCCAGGGACTAGCGGGATTCGGGAATGAGCAGTTCTTC
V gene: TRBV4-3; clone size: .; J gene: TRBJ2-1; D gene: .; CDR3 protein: CASSQDARSSYNEQFF; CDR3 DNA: TGCGCCAGCAGCCAAGACGCGAGGTCATCCTACAATGAGCAGTTCTTC
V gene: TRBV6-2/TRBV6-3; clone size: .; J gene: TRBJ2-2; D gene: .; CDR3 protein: CASSKGLQGTGELFF; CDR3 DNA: TGTGCCAGCAGCAAGGGACTCCAAGGCACCGGGGAGCTGTTTTTT
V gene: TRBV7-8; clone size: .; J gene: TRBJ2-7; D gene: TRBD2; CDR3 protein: CASSFGLAGSYEQYF; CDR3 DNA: TGTGCCAGCAGCTTCGGACTAGCGGGCTCCTACGAGCAGTACTTC
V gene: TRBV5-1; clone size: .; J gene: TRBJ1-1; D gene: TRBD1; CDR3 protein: CARIGGTGWSGRAEAFF; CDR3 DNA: TGCGCCAGAATCGGAGGGACAGGGTGGAGTGGACGGGCTGAAGCTTTCTTT
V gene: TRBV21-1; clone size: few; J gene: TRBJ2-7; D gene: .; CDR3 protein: CASSHTPNGGFSYEQYF; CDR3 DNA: TGTGCCAGCAGCCACACTCCAAATGGCGGTTTCTCCTACGAGCAGTACTTC
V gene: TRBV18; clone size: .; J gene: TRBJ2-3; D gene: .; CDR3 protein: CASSPSRSTDTQYF; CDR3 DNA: TGTGCCAGCTCACCATCCAGAAGCACAGATACGCAGTATTTT
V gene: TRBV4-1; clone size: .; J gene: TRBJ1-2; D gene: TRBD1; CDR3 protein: CASSQARAGGGYTF; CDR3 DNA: TGCGCCAGCAGCCAAGCGCGGGCAGGGGGTGGCTACACCTTC
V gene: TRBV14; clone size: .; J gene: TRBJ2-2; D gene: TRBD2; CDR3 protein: CASSGPGLASTGELFF; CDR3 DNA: TGTGCCAGCAGCGGACCGGGACTAGCGAGCACCGGGGAGCTGTTTTTT